This T cell receptor (beta chain) emerged from a study of blood T cell repertoires in COVID-19. Study summary: The United States, Italy and Spain provided the acute and convalescent COVID-19 samples. T cells, B-cell-depleted T cells, or PBMCs provided the cDNA or gDNA that served as material.

In the authors' methods: Reference gene primers were amplified, and this amplification served to estimate nucleated cell counts. Clones were sequenced by immunoSEQ multiplex PCR, and TCRdb holds only the in-frame ones, with some missing. D and trimming come from the DNA, and the V and J calls and clone size come from that table. The table lists about 190,000 clones, around 80% of them singletons, with around an eighth in the top ten. The length of the CDR3 is 14 residues. After removal of 5 bases from V and 4 bases from J, the junction contained 7 bases not matched to a gene. CDR1 and CDR2 from the germline V gene are SGHTA and FQGTGA.

The source material was peripheral blood. The chain has TRBV7-3 and TRBJ1-1; 7 nucleotides line up with TRBD1. The clonotype originates from a middle-aged man who had recovered from COVID-19. The CDR3 here is CASSPKAGGTEAFF. Here the CDR3 DNA reads TGTGCCAGCAGCCCAAAGGCAGGGGGCACTGAAGCTTTCTTT.